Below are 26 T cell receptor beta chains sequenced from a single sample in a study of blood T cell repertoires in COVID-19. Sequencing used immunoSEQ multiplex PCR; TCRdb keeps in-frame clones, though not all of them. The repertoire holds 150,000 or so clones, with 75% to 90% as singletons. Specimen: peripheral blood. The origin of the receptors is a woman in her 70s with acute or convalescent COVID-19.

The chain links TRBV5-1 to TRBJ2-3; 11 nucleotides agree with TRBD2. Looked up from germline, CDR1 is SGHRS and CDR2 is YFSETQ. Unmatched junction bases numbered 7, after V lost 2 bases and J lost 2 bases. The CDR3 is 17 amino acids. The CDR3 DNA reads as TGCGCCAGCAGCTTTTTAGCTAGCGGGGGGAACACAGATACGCAGTATTTT. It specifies CASSFLASGGNTDTQYF.

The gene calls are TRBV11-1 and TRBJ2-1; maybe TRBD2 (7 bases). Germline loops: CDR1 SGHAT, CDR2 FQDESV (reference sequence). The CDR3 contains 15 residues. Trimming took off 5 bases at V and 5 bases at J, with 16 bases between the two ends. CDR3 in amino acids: CASSPRRGLDNEQFF. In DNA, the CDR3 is TGTGCCAGCAGCCCTCGGCGGGGGCTGGACAATGAGCAGTTCTTC.

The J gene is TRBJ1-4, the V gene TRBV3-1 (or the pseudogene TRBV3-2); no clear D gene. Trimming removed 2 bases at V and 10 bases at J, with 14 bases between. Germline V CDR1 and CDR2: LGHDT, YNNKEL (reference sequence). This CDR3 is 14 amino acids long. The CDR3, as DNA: TGTGCCAGCAGCCAAACTCGGGGATCGGGAAAACTGTTTTTT. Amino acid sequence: CASSQTRGSGKLFF.

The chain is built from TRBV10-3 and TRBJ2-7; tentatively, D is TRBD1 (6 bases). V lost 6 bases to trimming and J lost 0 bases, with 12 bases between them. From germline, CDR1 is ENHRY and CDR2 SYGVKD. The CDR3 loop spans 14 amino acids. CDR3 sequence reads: CAIRWDIDSYEQYF. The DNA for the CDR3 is TGTGCCATCAGATGGGACATCGACTCCTACGAGCAGTACTTC.

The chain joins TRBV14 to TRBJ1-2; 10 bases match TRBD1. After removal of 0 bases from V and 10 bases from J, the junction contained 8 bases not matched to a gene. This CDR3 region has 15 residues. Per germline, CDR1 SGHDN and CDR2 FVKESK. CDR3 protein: CASSQERTGGTPYTF. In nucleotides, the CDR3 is TGTGCCAGCAGCCAAGAAAGGACAGGGGGAACACCCTACACCTTC. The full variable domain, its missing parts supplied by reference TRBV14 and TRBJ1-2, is EAGVTQFPSHSVIEKGQTVTLRCDPISGHDNLYWYRRVMGKEIKFLLHFVKESKQDESGMPNNRFLAERTGGTYSTLKVQPAELEDSGVYFCASSQERTGGTPYTFGSGTRLTVV.

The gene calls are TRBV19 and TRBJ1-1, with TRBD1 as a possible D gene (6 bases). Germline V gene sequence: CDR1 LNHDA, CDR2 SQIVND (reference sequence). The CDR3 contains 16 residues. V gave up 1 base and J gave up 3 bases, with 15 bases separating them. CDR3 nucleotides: TGTGCCAGTAGTATAGTTGGGGGCCAGAGGTACACTGAAGCTTTCTTT. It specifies CASSIVGGQRYTEAFF.

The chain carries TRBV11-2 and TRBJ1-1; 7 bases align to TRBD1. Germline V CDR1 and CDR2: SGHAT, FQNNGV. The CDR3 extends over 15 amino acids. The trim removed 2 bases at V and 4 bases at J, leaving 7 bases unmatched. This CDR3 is CASSLWGRGATEAFF. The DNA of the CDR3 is TGTGCCAGCAGCTTATGGGGCAGGGGGGCCACTGAAGCTTTCTTT.

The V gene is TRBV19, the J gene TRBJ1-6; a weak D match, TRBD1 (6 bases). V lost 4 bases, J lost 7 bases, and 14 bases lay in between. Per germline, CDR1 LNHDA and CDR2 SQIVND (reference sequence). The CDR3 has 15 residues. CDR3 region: CASSRGDRRNSPLHF. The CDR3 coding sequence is TGTGCCAGTAGTAGAGGTGACAGGAGAAATTCACCCCTCCACTTT.

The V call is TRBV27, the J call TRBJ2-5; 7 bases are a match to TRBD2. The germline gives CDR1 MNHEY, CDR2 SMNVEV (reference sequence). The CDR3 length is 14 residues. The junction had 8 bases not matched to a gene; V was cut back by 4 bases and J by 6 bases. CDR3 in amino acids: CASSSAGVVKTQYF. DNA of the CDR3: TGTGCCAGCAGTTCGGCGGGGGTAGTGAAGACCCAGTACTTC.

The CDR3 is CATYRPPHYGYTF. The DNA for the CDR3 is TGTGCCACCTACAGGCCTCCTCACTATGGCTACACCTTC. The rearrangement joins TRBV6-6 to TRBJ1-2; weak D call: TRBD1 (5 bases). The V and J ends lost 10 bases and 3 bases respectively, with 15 bases between them. The V gene's germline CDR1 is MNHNY and CDR2 SVGAGI (reference sequence). This CDR3 is 13 amino acids long.

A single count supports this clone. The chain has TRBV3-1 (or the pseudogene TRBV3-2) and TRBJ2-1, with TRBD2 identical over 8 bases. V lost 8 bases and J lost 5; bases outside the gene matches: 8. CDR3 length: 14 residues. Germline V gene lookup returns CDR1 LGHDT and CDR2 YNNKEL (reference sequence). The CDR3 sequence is CASRQAGGNNEQFF. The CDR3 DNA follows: TGTGCCAGCCGACAGGCGGGGGGAAACAATGAGCAGTTCTTC.

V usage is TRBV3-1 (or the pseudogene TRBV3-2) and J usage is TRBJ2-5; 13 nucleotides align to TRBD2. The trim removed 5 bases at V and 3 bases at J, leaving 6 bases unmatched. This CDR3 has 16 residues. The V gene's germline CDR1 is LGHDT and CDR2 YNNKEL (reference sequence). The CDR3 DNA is TGTGCCAGCAGCACCCTCGGACTAGCGGGGGAAGAGACCCAGTACTTC. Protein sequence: CASSTLGLAGEETQYF.

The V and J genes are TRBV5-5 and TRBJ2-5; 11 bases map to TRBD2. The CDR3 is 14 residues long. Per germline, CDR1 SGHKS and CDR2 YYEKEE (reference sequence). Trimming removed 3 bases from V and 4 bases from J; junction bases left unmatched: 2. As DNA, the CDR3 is TGTGCCAGCAGCTATAGCGGGGGGGGAGAGACCCAGTACTTC. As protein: CASSYSGGGETQYF.

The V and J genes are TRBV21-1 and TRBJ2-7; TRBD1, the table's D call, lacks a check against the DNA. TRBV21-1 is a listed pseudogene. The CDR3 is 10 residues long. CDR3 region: CASSKVFRGF. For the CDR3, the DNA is TGTGCCAGCAGCAAAGTCTTCAGGGGTTTC.

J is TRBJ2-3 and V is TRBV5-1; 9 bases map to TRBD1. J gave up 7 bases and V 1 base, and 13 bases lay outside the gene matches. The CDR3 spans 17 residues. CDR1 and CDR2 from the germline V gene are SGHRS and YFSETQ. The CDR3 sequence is CASSLKPEGQGGHTQYF. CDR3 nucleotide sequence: TGCGCCAGCAGCTTGAAGCCCGAGGGACAGGGCGGGCATACGCAGTATTTT. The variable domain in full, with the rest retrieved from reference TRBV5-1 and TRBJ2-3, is KAGVTQTPRYLIKTRGQQVTLSCSPISGHRSVSWYQQTPGQGLQFLFEYFSETQRNKGNFPGRFSGRQFSNSRSEMNVSTLELGDSALYLCASSLKPEGQGGHTQYFGPGTRLTVL.

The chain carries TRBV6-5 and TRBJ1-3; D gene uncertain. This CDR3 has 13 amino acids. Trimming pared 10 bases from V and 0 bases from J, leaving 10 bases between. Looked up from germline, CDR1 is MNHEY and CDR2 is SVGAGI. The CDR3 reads CAIRAASGNTIYF. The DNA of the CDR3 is TGTGCCATCCGAGCCGCCTCTGGAAACACCATATATTTT.

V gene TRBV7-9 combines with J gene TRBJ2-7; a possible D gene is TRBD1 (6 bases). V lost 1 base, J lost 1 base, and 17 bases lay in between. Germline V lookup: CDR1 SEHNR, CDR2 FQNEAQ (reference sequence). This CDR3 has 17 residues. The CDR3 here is CASSLVGTGYTSYEQYV. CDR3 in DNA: TGTGCCAGCAGCTTAGTTGGTACAGGGTATACTTCCTACGAGCAGTACGTC.

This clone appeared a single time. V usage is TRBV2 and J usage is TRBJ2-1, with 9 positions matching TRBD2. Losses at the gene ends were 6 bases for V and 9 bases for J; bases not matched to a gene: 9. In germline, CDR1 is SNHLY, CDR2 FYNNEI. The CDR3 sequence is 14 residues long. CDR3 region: CASRLAGVVGEQFF. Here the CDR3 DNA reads TGTGCCAGCAGATTAGCGGGGGTTGTCGGTGAGCAGTTCTTC.

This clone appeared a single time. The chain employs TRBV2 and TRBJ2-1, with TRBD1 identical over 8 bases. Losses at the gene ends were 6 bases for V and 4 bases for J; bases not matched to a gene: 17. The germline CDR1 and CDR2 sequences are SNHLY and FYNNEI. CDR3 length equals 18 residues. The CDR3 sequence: CASRGGDRGIIAYNEQFF. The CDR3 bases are TGTGCCAGCAGGGGGGGAGACAGGGGAATAATCGCGTACAATGAGCAGTTCTTC.

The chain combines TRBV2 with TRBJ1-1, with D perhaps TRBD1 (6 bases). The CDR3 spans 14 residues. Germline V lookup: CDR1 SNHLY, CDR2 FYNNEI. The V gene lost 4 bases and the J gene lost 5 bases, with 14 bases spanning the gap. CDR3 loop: CASSVFEGGTEAFF. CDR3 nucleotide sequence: TGTGCCAGCAGTGTTTTCGAGGGGGGGACTGAAGCTTTCTTT.

The CDR3 DNA follows: TGTGCCAGCAGTAAGGGAATTCTCGGGGCCCAGTACTTC. Amino acid sequence: CASSKGILGAQYF. The chain has TRBV6-5 and TRBJ2-5; a weak D match, TRBD2 (5 bases). Germline V gene data show CDR1 as MNHEY and CDR2 as SVGAGI. Trimming took 5 bases from V and 9 from J, leaving 16 bases between them. This CDR3 region has 13 residues.

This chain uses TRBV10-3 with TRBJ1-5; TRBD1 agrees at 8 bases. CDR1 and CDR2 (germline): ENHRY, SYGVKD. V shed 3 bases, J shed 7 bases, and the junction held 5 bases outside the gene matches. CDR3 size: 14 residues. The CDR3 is CAISEGQGRQPQHF. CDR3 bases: TGTGCCATCAGTGAAGGACAGGGAAGACAGCCCCAGCATTTT.

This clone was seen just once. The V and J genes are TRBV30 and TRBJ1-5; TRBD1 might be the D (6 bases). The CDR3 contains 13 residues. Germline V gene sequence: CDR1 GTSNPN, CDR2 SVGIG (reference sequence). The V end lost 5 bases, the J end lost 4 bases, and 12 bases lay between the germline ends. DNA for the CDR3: TGTGCCTGGGGTCAGCAGGGGAATCAGCCCCAGCATTTT. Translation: CAWGQQGNQPQHF.

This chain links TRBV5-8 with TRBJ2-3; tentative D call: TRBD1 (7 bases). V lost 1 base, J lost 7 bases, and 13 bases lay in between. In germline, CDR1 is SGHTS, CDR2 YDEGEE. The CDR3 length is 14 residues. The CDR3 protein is CASSLTRGVNTQYF. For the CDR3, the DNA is TGTGCCAGCAGCTTGACCAGGGGGGTGAATACGCAGTATTTT.

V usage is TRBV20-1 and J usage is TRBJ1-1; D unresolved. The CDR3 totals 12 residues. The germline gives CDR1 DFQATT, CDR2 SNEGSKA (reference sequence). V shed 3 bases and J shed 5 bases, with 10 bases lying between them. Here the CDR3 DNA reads TGCAGTGCTAGTACGGGAACTACTGAAGCTTTCTTT. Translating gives CSASTGTTEAFF.

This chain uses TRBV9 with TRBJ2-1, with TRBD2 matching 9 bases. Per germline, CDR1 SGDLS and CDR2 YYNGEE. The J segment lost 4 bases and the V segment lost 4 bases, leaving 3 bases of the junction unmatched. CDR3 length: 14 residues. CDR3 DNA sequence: TGTGCCAGCAGCACGAGCGGGGGGTACAATGAGCAGTTCTTC. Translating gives CASSTSGGYNEQFF.